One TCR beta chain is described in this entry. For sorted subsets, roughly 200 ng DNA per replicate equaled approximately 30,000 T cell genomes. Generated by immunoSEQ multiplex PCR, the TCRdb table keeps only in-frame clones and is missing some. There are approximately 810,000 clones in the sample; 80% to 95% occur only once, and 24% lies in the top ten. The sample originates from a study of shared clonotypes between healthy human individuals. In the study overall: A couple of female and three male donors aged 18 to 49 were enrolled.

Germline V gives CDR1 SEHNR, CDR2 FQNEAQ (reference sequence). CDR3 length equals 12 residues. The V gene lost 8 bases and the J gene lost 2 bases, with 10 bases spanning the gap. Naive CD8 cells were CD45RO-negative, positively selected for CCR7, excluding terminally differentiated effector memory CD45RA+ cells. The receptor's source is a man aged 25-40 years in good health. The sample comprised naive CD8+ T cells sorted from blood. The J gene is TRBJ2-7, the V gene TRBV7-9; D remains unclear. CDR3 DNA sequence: TGTGCCAGCGGAACCCGGCCCTACGAGCAGTACTTC. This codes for CASGTRPYEQYF.